These 10 T cell receptor beta chains came from one sample sequenced in a study of blood T cell repertoires in COVID-19. Some clones are missing from TCRdb's copy, which holds only in-frame ones; the method was immunoSEQ multiplex PCR. The sample carries 150,000 to 160,000 clones, roughly 84% recorded once. The sequencing sample was made of peripheral blood. Receptors were obtained from a woman aged 60-75 years with COVID-19, enrolled during active disease.

The chain links TRBV5-1 to TRBJ1-1; 8 bases align to TRBD1. V lost 0 bases to trimming and J lost 8 bases; unmatched junction nucleotides: 3. CDR3 length: 13 residues. Looked up from germline, CDR1 is SGHRS and CDR2 is YFSETQ. The CDR3 sequence: CASSLGDRGEAFF. The CDR3 DNA is TGCGCCAGCAGCTTGGGAGACAGGGGAGAAGCTTTCTTT.

The V and J genes are TRBV2 and TRBJ2-3; 9 bases match TRBD2. The CDR3 extends over 15 amino acids. The germline V gene encodes CDR1 SNHLY and CDR2 FYNNEI. Trimming took 5 bases from V and 5 from J; bases not matched to a gene: 8. CDR3 coding DNA: TGTGCCAGCAGTTCGATAGCGGGAGTTGGAGATACGCAGTATTTT. Encoded protein: CASSSIAGVGDTQYF.

The V gene is TRBV28, the J gene TRBJ1-1; 9 bases align to TRBD1. CDR3 size: 15 residues. J was trimmed by 5 bases and V by 5 bases; bases with no gene match: 9. Germline loops: CDR1 MDHEN, CDR2 SYDVKM. The CDR3 loop reads CASSTYRGRDTEAFF. CDR3 nucleotide sequence: TGTGCCAGCAGTACCTACAGGGGGCGGGATACTGAAGCTTTCTTT.

The chain recombines TRBV18 with TRBJ2-3; D call uncertain. The CDR3 is 15 residues long. Germline V lookup: CDR1 KGHSH, CDR2 LQKENI. V gave up 3 bases and J gave up 0 bases, with 10 bases separating them. CDR3 DNA: TGTGCCAGCTCACCGCTAGGAGCTAGCACAGATACGCAGTATTTT. This encodes CASSPLGASTDTQYF.

The chain uses TRBV10-3 and TRBJ2-6; D perhaps matches TRBD1 (6 bases). Trimming took off 6 bases at V and 0 bases at J, with 15 bases between the two ends. The CDR3 runs to 17 residues. CDR1 is ENHRY, CDR2 SYGVKD, per germline. CDR3 sequence reads: CAISQQGTISGANVLTF. The CDR3 bases are TGTGCCATCAGCCAACAGGGAACTATCTCTGGGGCCAACGTCCTGACTTTC.

The chain joins TRBV5-5 to TRBJ1-5; D is undetermined. Germline loops: CDR1 SGHKS, CDR2 YYEKEE (reference sequence). This CDR3 region has 15 residues. V lost 7 bases and J 2 bases, leaving 16 bases between the germline ends. The CDR3 reads CASCLTGEGNQPQHF. In DNA, the CDR3 is TGTGCCAGCTGCCTTACCGGGGAGGGCAATCAGCCCCAGCATTTT.

The chain couples TRBV29-1 to TRBJ1-4; TRBD1 aligns across 10 bases. V was pared by 7 bases and J by 3 bases, with 20 bases of the junction left unmatched. The CDR3 runs to 19 residues. Germline V gene data show CDR1 as SQVTM and CDR2 as ANQGSEA. CDR3 in DNA: TGCAGCGCACGTATCGGCCGAGACAGGGGGCGCAGGGCTAATGAAAAACTGTTTTTT. Its protein is CSARIGRDRGRRANEKLFF.

The rearrangement uses TRBV15 and TRBJ1-1; TRBD1 matches at 12 bases. The CDR3 consists of 15 residues. Trimming removed 5 bases from V and 1 base from J; junction bases left unmatched: 2. Germline CDR1 and CDR2: LNHNV and YYDKDF (reference sequence). The CDR3 region has the DNA TGTGCCACCAGCCGGGACAGGGGGCGGAACACTGAAGCTTTCTTT. Translation: CATSRDRGRNTEAFF.

In its sample, this clone was seen once. The rearrangement links TRBV27 to TRBJ1-2, with 8 bases that match TRBD1. The CDR3 is made up of 13 amino acids. Germline CDR1 reads MNHEY; CDR2 reads SMNVEV (reference sequence). J was trimmed by 2 bases and V by 6 bases; bases with no gene match: 2. CDR3 residues: CASSRQGNYGYTF. The CDR3 DNA reads as TGTGCCAGCAGCCGACAGGGGAACTATGGCTACACCTTC.

The sample holds a few counts of this clone. The V gene is TRBV7-3, the J gene TRBJ1-1; TRBD1 might be the D (6 bases). Germline CDR1 SGHTA, CDR2 FQGTGA. V was shortened by 0 bases and J by 1 base, with 12 bases between the two germline ends. The CDR3 sequence is 16 residues long. This CDR3 is CASSLTLPTGNTEAFF. CDR3 coding DNA: TGTGCCAGCAGCTTAACGCTCCCGACAGGGAACACTGAAGCTTTCTTT.